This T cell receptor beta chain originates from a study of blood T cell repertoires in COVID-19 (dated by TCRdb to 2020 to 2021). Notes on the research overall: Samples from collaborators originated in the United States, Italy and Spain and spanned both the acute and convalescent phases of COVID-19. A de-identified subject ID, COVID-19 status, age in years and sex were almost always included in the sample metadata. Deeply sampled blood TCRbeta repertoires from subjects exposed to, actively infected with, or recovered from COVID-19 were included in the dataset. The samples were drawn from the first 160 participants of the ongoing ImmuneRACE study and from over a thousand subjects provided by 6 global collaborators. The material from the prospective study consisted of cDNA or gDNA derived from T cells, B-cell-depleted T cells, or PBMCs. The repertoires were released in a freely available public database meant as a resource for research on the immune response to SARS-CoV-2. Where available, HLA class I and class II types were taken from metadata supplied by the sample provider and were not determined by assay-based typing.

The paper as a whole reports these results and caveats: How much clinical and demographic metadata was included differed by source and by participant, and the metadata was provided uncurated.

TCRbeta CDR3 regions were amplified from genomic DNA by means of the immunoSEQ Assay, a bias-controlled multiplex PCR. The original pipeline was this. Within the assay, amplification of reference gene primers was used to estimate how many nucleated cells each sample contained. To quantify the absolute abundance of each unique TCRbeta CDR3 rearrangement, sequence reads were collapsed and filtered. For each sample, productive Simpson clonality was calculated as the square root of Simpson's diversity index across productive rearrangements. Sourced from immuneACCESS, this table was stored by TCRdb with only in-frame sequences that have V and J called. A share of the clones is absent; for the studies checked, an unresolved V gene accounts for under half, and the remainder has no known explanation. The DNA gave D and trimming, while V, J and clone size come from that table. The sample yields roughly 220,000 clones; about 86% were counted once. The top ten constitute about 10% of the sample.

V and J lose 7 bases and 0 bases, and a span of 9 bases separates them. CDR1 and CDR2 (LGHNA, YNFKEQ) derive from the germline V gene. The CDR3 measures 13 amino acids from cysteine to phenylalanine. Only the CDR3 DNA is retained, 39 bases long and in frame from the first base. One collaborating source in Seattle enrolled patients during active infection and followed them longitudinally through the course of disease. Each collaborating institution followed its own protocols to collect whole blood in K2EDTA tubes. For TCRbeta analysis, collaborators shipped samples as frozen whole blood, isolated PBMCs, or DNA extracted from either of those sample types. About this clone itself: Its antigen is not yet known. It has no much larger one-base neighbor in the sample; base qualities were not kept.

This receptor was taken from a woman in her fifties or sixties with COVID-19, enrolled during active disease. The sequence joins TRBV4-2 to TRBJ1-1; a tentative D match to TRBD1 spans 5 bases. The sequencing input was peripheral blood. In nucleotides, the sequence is TGTGCCAGCACTAACAGGATGAACACTGAAGCTTTCTTT. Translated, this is CASTNRMNTEAFF.